This T cell receptor (beta chain) originates from a study of technical replicates of blood from a handful of donors. TCRdb's copy holds only in-frame clones and misses some; the assay was immunoSEQ multiplex PCR. The sample has tens of thousands of clones, about 97% seen once. The junction had 7 bases not matched to a gene; V was cut back by 6 bases and J by 5 bases. This CDR3 has 13 residues. Per the germline V gene, CDR1 is MNHEY and CDR2 is SMNVEV (reference sequence). The rearrangement uses TRBV27 and TRBJ2-7, with 7 bases matching TRBD1. The source is a human donor in good health. The source material was T cells isolated from PBMCs. CDR3 residues: CASSAIDRDEQYF. The CDR3 nucleotides read TGTGCCAGCAGCGCCATAGACAGGGACGAGCAGTACTTC.